These T cell receptor beta chains were read from a single sample in a study of cytomegalovirus exposure and HLA in healthy donors. The method was immunoSEQ multiplex PCR; TCRdb's version includes in-frame clones alone and lacks a portion of them. The sample consists of roughly 150,000 clones, roughly 88% of them appearing once. The sequenced sample was PBMCs. These TCRs come from a woman under 30 in good health and CMV-seronegative. The CDR3 runs from the conserved cysteine through the conserved F or W. The D gene is left open where the match is weak. Expanded clones get a size class; other rows say once, few or many, or leave the size out.

V: TRBV19
J: TRBJ1-1
size: NA
D: TRBD1
DNA: TGTGCCAGTAGCATACTAGACAGGGCGAACACTGAAGCTTTCTTT
CDR3: CASSILDRANTEAFF

V: TRBV4-1
J: TRBJ2-3
size: NA
D: TRBD2
DNA: TGCGCCAGCAGCCAAGCCCTAGCGGGGGTTCCAGATACGCAGTATTTT
CDR3: CASSQALAGVPDTQYF

V: TRBV18
J: TRBJ1-5
size: NA
D: NA
DNA: TGTGCCAGCTCACCTGCGATGGGGAGCGGCAATCAGCCCCAGCATTTT
CDR3: CASSPAMGSGNQPQHF

V: TRBV5-5
J: TRBJ1-1
size: once
D: NA
DNA: TGTGCCAGCAGCTTGGTGACAGCCAACACTGAAGCTTTCTTT
CDR3: CASSLVTANTEAFF

V: TRBV20-1
J: TRBJ2-7
size: NA
D: NA
DNA: TGCAGTGCTTACAGGTTGTTCGAGCAGTACTTC
CDR3: CSAYRLFEQYF

V: TRBV16
J: TRBJ1-1
size: NA
D: NA
DNA: TGTGCCAGCAGCCACTTAGGGGGAGCCACTGAAGCTTTCTTT
CDR3: CASSHLGGATEAFF

V: TRBV6-1
J: TRBJ1-1
size: NA
D: TRBD1
DNA: TGTGCCAGCAGTGAAAGGACAGGGATGGGCACTGAAGCTTTCTTT
CDR3: CASSERTGMGTEAFF

V: TRBV6-6
J: TRBJ1-2
size: NA
D: TRBD1
DNA: TGTGCCAGCAACTACGTGACAGGGGCAAACTATGGCTACACCTTC
CDR3: CASNYVTGANYGYTF

V: TRBV2
J: TRBJ1-2
size: NA
D: NA
DNA: TGTGCCAGCACTCCGGGACTCAACTATGGCTACACCTTC
CDR3: CASTPGLNYGYTF

V: TRBV5-1
J: TRBJ2-6
size: NA
D: NA
DNA: TGCGCCAGCAGCCGCCTTCAGGGTGGTGGGGCCAACGTCCTGACTTTC
CDR3: CASSRLQGGGANVLTF

V: TRBV28
J: TRBJ2-7
size: NA
D: TRBD1
DNA: TGTGCCAGCAGACGGCCAAGACAGGGTCAGGTCTACGAGCAGTACTTC
CDR3: CASRRPRQGQVYEQYF

V: TRBV5-1
J: TRBJ2-2
size: NA
D: NA
DNA: TGCGCCAGCAGCTTGGCCAGCGGGGAGCTGTTTTTT
CDR3: CASSLASGELFF

V: TRBV19
J: TRBJ1-1
size: NA
D: TRBD1
DNA: TGTGCCAGTAGGCAGCCGGGACAGGGGAACACTGAAGCTTTCTTT
CDR3: CASRQPGQGNTEAFF

V: TRBV11-2
J: TRBJ1-2
size: NA
D: NA
DNA: TGTGCCAGCAGCCCTCAGGGGTCTAGAGGGTATAGCTACACCTTC
CDR3: CASSPQGSRGYSYTF

V: TRBV19
J: TRBJ1-5
size: NA
D: NA
DNA: TGTGCCAGTAGTATAGGCAGGGGTGGCAATCAGCCCCAGCATTTT
CDR3: CASSIGRGGNQPQHF

V: TRBV28
J: TRBJ1-4
size: NA
D: TRBD1
DNA: TGTGCCAGCAGTTTCCGGTACAGGGGACGACCTAATGAAAAACTGTTTTTT
CDR3: CASSFRYRGRPNEKLFF

V: TRBV20-1
J: TRBJ2-3
size: NA
D: NA
DNA: TGCAGTGCTAGTATGGATACGCAGTATTTT
CDR3: CSASMDTQYF

V: TRBV27
J: TRBJ1-2
size: NA
D: TRBD1
DNA: TGTGCCAGCAGGTCGATTGGGACAGGGGGTTTTCGTGGCTACACCTTC
CDR3: CASRSIGTGGFRGYTF

V: TRBV4-1
J: TRBJ1-1
size: few
D: NA
DNA: TGCGCCAGCAGCCAAGTCGCGACAGACCAAGTGTTCTTT
CDR3: CASSQVATDQVFF

V: TRBV7-6
J: TRBJ2-3
size: NA
D: NA
DNA: TGTGCCAGCAGCCCCGCGAACTTGCCCCTTCTTAGCACAGATACGCAGTATTTT
CDR3: CASSPANLPLLSTDTQYF

V: TRBV7-9
J: TRBJ2-1
size: NA
D: NA
DNA: TGTGCCAGCAGCTTAGGGCAGGGTGCCTACAATGAGCAGTTCTTC
CDR3: CASSLGQGAYNEQFF

V: TRBV6-1
J: TRBJ2-6
size: NA
D: NA
DNA: TGTGCCAGCAGCGAGCCGAACGTCCTGACTTTC
CDR3: CASSEPNVLTF

V: TRBV29-1
J: TRBJ2-2
size: few
D: TRBD2
DNA: TGCAGCGTTGAAGAAACCCCCTCTAGCGGGGGGGCCGGGGAGCTGTTTTTT
CDR3: CSVEETPSSGGAGELFF

V: TRBV7-8
J: TRBJ1-3
size: NA
D: TRBD1
DNA: TGTGCCAGCAGCTTCCTACAGGGGGCTGACACCATATATTTT
CDR3: CASSFLQGADTIYF

V: TRBV4-2
J: TRBJ2-7
size: NA
D: TRBD2
DNA: TGTGCCAGCAGCCGCAGGACTAGCGGGTCCCCCTACGAGCAGTACTTC
CDR3: CASSRRTSGSPYEQYF

V: TRBV19
J: TRBJ2-1
size: NA
D: TRBD1
DNA: TGTGCCAGTACAAGGGACGCCAGGGGGAATGAGCAGTTCTTC
CDR3: CASTRDARGNEQFF

V: TRBV6-4
J: TRBJ1-1
size: few
D: NA
DNA: TGTGCCAGCAGTGACAGGGGGAACACTGAAGCTTTCTTT
CDR3: CASSDRGNTEAFF

V: TRBV6-1
J: TRBJ1-2
size: NA
D: NA
DNA: TGTGCCAGCAGTTACCGAGGGGGCTACACCTTC
CDR3: CASSYRGGYTF

V: TRBV6-1
J: TRBJ2-7
size: NA
D: NA
DNA: TGTGCCAGCAGCGAAGGGGGGCTTGAATACGAGCAGTACTTC
CDR3: CASSEGGLEYEQYF

V: TRBV11-2
J: TRBJ2-7
size: NA
D: TRBD2
DNA: TGTGCCAGCAGACGAGGACTAGCGGGGACTAACTACGAGCAGTACTTC
CDR3: CASRRGLAGTNYEQYF

V: TRBV6-6
J: TRBJ2-6
size: NA
D: TRBD1
DNA: TGTGCCGCCATACAGGGGTCAGCTGGGGCCAACGTCCTGACTTTC
CDR3: CAAIQGSAGANVLTF

V: TRBV11-2
J: TRBJ2-3
size: NA
D: TRBD2
DNA: TGTGCCAGCAGTCCAGCGGGGGGGCCGTTTACAGATACGCAGTATTTT
CDR3: CASSPAGGPFTDTQYF

V: TRBV5-1
J: TRBJ2-2
size: NA
D: TRBD1
DNA: TGCGCCAGCAGCCTGAGACAGGGGGCAATCGGGGAGCTGTTTTTT
CDR3: CASSLRQGAIGELFF

V: TRBV2
J: TRBJ2-1
size: NA
D: NA
DNA: TGTGCCAGCACCCGAGGTGTTTGGGATGAGCAGTTCTTC
CDR3: CASTRGVWDEQFF

V: TRBV5-6
J: TRBJ2-3
size: NA
D: TRBD2
DNA: TGTGCCAGCAGCCGACTAGCGGGAGTCTCTAGCACAGATACGCAGTATTTT
CDR3: CASSRLAGVSSTDTQYF

V: TRBV2
J: TRBJ1-6
size: NA
D: NA
DNA: TGTGCCAGCAGCGACGATCAATCAGGGGACCCGAATTCACCCCTCCACTTT
CDR3: CASSDDQSGDPNSPLHF

V: TRBV2
J: TRBJ2-2
size: few
D: NA
DNA: TGTGCCAGCAGTCCGTCGAACACCGGGGAGCTGTTTTTT
CDR3: CASSPSNTGELFF

V: TRBV28
J: TRBJ2-2
size: NA
D: TRBD1
DNA: TGTGCCAGCAGTCTGACGGACAGGATGAACACCGGGGAGCTGTTTTTT
CDR3: CASSLTDRMNTGELFF

V: TRBV28
J: TRBJ2-2
size: NA
D: TRBD1
DNA: TGTGCCAGCAGTTTAGGCGACAGGGGAAACACCGGGGAGCTGTTTTTT
CDR3: CASSLGDRGNTGELFF

V: TRBV7-2
J: TRBJ1-1
size: NA
D: TRBD1
DNA: TGTGCCAGCAGCTTCGCCGGGACAGGGAACACTGAAGCTTTCTTT
CDR3: CASSFAGTGNTEAFF